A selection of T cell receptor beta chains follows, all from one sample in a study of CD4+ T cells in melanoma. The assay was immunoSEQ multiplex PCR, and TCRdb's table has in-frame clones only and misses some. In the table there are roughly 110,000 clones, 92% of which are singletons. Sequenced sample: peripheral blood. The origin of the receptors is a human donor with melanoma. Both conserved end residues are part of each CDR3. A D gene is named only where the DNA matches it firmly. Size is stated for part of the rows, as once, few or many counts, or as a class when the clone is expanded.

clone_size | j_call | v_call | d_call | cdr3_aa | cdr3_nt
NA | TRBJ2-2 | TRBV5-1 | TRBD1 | CASSSTGARTGELFF | TGCGCCAGCAGCTCTACAGGGGCGCGGACCGGGGAGCTGTTTTTT
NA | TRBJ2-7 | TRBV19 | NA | CASSSQRGDTYEQYF | TGTGCCAGTAGTTCCCAAAGGGGCGATACCTACGAGCAGTACTTC
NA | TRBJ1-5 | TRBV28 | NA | CASRGLIQPQHF | TGTGCCAGCAGAGGGCTGATTCAGCCCCAGCATTTT
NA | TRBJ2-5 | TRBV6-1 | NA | CASRISGEETQYF | TGTGCCAGCAGGATATCGGGGGAAGAGACCCAGTACTTC
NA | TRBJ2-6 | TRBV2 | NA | CASTTSRVGGANVLTF | TGTGCCAGCACAACTAGCCGCGTTGGGGGGGCCAACGTCCTGACTTTC
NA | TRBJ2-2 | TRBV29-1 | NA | CSVGRVGTGELFF | TGCAGCGTTGGCAGGGTGGGCACCGGGGAGCTGTTTTTT
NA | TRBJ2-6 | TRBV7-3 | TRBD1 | CASSQGQGSGANVLTF | TGTGCCAGCAGCCAAGGACAGGGCTCTGGGGCCAACGTCCTGACTTTC
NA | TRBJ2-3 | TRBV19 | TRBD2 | CASRPRGLAGADTQYF | TGTGCCAGTAGACCTCGAGGCCTAGCGGGGGCAGATACGCAGTATTTT
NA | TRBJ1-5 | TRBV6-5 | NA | CASSPQARGYQPQHF | TGTGCCAGCAGTCCACAGGCCAGGGGTTATCAGCCCCAGCATTTT
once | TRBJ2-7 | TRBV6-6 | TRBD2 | CASKRGGEDEQYF | TGTGCCAGCAAACGGGGGGGGGAGGACGAGCAGTACTTC
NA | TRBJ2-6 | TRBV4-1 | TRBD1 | CASSQKGHRGLTGANVLTF | TGCGCCAGCAGCCAAAAGGGCCACAGGGGATTAACTGGGGCCAACGTCCTGACTTTC
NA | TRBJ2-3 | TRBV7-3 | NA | CASSFSGSTDTQYF | TGTGCCAGCAGCTTCAGCGGGAGCACAGATACGCAGTATTTT
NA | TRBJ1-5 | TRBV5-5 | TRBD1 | CASSPGQGGNQPQHF | TGTGCCAGCAGTCCGGGACAGGGTGGGAATCAGCCCCAGCATTTT
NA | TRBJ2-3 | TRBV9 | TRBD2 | CASSPVGGGNTDTQYF | TGTGCCAGCAGCCCAGTCGGCGGGGGGAACACAGATACGCAGTATTTT
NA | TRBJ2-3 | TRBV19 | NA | CASSMGETADTQYF | TGTGCCAGTAGTATGGGCGAGACTGCAGATACGCAGTATTTT
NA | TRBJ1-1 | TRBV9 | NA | CASSLRGGSAAFF | TGTGCCAGCAGCCTAAGGGGGGGTTCGGCAGCTTTCTTT
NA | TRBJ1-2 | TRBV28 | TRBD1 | CASEQGYGYTF | TGTGCCAGCGAACAGGGGTATGGCTACACCTTC
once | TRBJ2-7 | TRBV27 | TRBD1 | CASSLYGTGTSYEQYF | TGTGCCAGCAGTTTATACGGGACAGGGACCTCCTACGAGCAGTACTTC
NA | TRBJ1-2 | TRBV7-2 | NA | CASSLGATPTGGYTF | TGTGCCAGCAGCTTAGGAGCCACCCCGACGGGTGGCTACACCTTC
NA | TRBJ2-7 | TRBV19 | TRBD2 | CASRSGLAGYEQYF | TGTGCCAGTAGGTCAGGACTAGCGGGGTACGAGCAGTACTTC
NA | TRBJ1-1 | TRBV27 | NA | CASSLLANTEAFF | TGTGCCAGCAGTTTACTGGCAAACACTGAAGCTTTCTTT
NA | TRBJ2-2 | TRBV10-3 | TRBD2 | CAISEPGLGGGELFF | TGTGCCATCAGTGAACCGGGACTAGGAGGCGGGGAGCTGTTTTTT
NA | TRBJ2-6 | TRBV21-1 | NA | CASSKFCRGPRSGANVLTF | TGTGCCAGCAGCAAATTTTGCAGGGGGCCTCGCTCTGGGGCCAACGTCCTGACTTTC
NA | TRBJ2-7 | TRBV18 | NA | CASRGGFLPYEQYF | TGTGCCAGCCGGGGCGGGTTCTTGCCCTACGAGCAGTACTTC
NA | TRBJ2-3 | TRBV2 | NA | CASSVPVDTQYF | TGTGCCAGCAGCGTTCCGGTGGATACGCAGTATTTT
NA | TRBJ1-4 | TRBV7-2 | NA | CASRFLDGSMFF | TGTGCCAGCAGGTTCTTGGACGGTTCGATGTTTTTT
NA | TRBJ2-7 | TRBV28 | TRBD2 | CASRTSGNYEQYF | TGTGCCAGCCGGACTAGCGGGAACTACGAGCAGTACTTC
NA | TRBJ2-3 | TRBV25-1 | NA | CASSEWGFYLTDTQYF | TGTGCCAGCAGTGAATGGGGTTTCTATCTCACAGATACGCAGTATTTT
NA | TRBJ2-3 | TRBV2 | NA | CAGWEPRGDTQYF | TGTGCCGGGTGGGAACCGAGGGGAGATACGCAGTATTTT
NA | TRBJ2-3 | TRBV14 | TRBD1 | CASSQRQGHTDTQYF | TGTGCCAGCAGCCAGAGACAGGGGCATACAGATACGCAGTATTTT
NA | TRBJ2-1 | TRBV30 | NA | CAWKVWNNEQFF | TGTGCCTGGAAGGTGTGGAACAATGAGCAGTTCTTC
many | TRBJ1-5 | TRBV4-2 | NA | CASSRDLYQPQHF | TGTGCCAGCAGCCGGGATCTGTATCAGCCCCAGCATTTT
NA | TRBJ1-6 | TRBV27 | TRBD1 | CASMNGAGGTMRRSPLHF | TGTGCCAGCATGAACGGGGCAGGGGGGACTATGAGGCGTTCACCCCTCCACTTT
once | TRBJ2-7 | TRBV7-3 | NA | CASSFDSSYEQYF | TGTGCCAGCAGCTTCGACAGCTCCTACGAGCAGTACTTC
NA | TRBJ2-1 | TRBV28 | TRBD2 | CASSGGNEQFF | TGTGCCAGCAGCGGGGGGAATGAGCAGTTCTTC
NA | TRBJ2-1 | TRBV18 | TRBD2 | CASTHSAGGLDNEQFF | TGTGCCAGCACTCACTCAGCGGGGGGCCTCGACAATGAGCAGTTCTTC
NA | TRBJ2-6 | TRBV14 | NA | CASSQALGANVLTF | TGTGCCAGCAGCCAGGCACTGGGGGCCAACGTCCTGACTTTC
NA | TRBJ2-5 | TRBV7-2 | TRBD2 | CASSPTSGGKTQYF | TGTGCCAGCAGTCCCACTAGCGGGGGGAAGACCCAGTACTTC
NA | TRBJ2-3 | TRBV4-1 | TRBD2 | CASSRLAATSTDTQYF | TGCGCCAGCAGTCGACTAGCGGCAACTAGCACAGATACGCAGTATTTT
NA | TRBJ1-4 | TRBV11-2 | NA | CASSLGGNEKLFF | TGTGCCAGCAGCTTAGGCGGAAATGAAAAACTGTTTTTT